The 25 T cell receptor beta chains below all came from one sample that was sequenced in a study of early T cells in non-severe SARS-CoV-2 infection. MiXCR was run by TCRdb on the 5' RACE reads, yielding one entry per CDR3 protein. Found here are 70,000 to 85,000 distinct CDR3 sequences, 4.5% to 6% of them singletons; the top ten hold about 7%. The sequencing used whole blood, collected at baseline. The receptors derive from an adult who was a healthcare worker with PCR-confirmed SARS-CoV-2 infection or an uninfected control (not recorded which).

The CDR3 DNA sequence: TGCAGCGTTGATCCTGGACAGAGCTATGGCTACACCTTC. Protein sequence: CSVDPGQSYGYTF. This chain connects TRBV29-1 to TRBJ1-2; maybe TRBD1 (6 bases). V gave up 3 bases and J gave up 4 bases, with 12 bases separating them. The CDR3 length is 13 residues. Per the germline V gene, CDR1 is SQVTM and CDR2 is ANQGSEA.

This clonotype has only a few counts. The rearrangement joins TRBV3-1 to TRBJ2-7; D may be TRBD2 (6 bases). V shed 1 base and J shed 1 base, with 11 bases lying between them. Germline lookup yields CDR1 LGHDT and CDR2 YNNKEL (reference sequence). This CDR3 has 15 amino acids. The CDR3 nucleotides are TGTGCCAGCAGCCAAGGTTTAGCGGAGTCCTACGAGCAGTACTTC. Its translation is CASSQGLAESYEQYF.

The V and J genes are TRBV25-1 and TRBJ2-1; TRBD2 might be the D (5 bases). V was pared by 5 bases and J by 7 bases, with 21 bases between. Germline-derived CDR1 and CDR2 are MGHDK and SYGVNS. The CDR3 sequence is 16 residues long. This chain's CDR3 is CASSPHGVGVENEQFF. The CDR3 nucleotides read TGTGCCAGCAGTCCCCACGGGGTGGGAGTGGAAAATGAGCAGTTCTTC. Using reference TRBV25-1 and TRBJ2-1 for the parts outside the CDR3, the full variable domain is EADIYQTPRYLVIGTGKKITLECSQTMGHDKMYWYQQDPGMELHLIHYSYGVNSTEKGDLSSESTVSRIRTEHFPLTLESARPSHTSQYLCASSPHGVGVENEQFFGPGTRLTVL.

This clonotype came up many times. The chain couples TRBV7-2 to TRBJ1-5; no clear D. The germline CDR1 and CDR2 sequences are SGHTA and FQGNSA. With 4 bases removed from V and 2 bases from J, the gap between germline ends came to 6 bases. The CDR3 sequence is 13 residues long. The CDR3 nucleotides are TGTGCCAGCAGCTCGCCAGGCAATCAGCCCCAGCATTTT. Translating gives CASSSPGNQPQHF.

This clonotype has more than one count but fewer than ten. The chain employs TRBV4-1 and TRBJ2-3; no clear D. The CDR3 is made up of 15 amino acids. Germline CDR1 and CDR2: MGHRA and YSYEKL. Trimming cost V 1 base and J 0 bases, with 8 bases left between them. CDR3 region: CASSQVGFSTDTQYF. CDR3 DNA sequence: TGCGCCAGCAGCCAAGTTGGGTTCAGCACAGATACGCAGTATTTT.

The sample holds many counts of this clonotype. V gene TRBV19 combines with J gene TRBJ2-6; 8 nucleotides agree with TRBD1. The V gene end was trimmed by 6 bases and the J gene end by 0 bases; junction bases not matched to a gene: 7. The CDR3 extends over 17 amino acids. Germline V gives CDR1 LNHDA, CDR2 SQIVND (reference sequence). CDR3 in DNA: TGTGCCAGTAGCGTAGGACAGGGAACCTCTGGGGCCAACGTCCTGACTTTC. This encodes CASSVGQGTSGANVLTF.

This clonotype was observed many times. The chain carries TRBV6-1 and TRBJ2-2; D unresolved. Germline CDR1 MNHNS, CDR2 SASEGT. CDR3 size: 13 residues. The V and J ends lost 8 bases and 0 bases respectively, with 7 bases between them. The CDR3 loop is CASRTPNTGELFF. The CDR3 region has the DNA TGTGCCAGCCGGACCCCGAACACCGGGGAGCTGTTTTTT.

In its sample, this clonotype was seen many times. This rearrangement joins TRBV7-6 to TRBJ2-3; 8 nucleotides line up with TRBD2. The germline V gene encodes CDR1 SGHVS and CDR2 FNYEAQ. Trimming at V came to 1 base and at J to 2 bases, leaving 5 bases not matched to a gene. The CDR3 runs to 16 residues. CDR3 nucleotide sequence: TGTGCCAGCAGCTTAGGGACTAGCAGTTCCACAGATACGCAGTATTTT. Its protein product is CASSLGTSSSTDTQYF. Complete variable domain (other parts from reference TRBV7-6 and TRBJ2-3): GAGVSQSPRYKVTKRGQDVALRCDPISGHVSLYWYRQALGQGPEFLTYFNYEAQQDKSGLPNDRFSAERPEGSISTLTIQRTEQRDSAMYRCASSLGTSSSTDTQYFGPGTRLTVL.

There are many counts of this clonotype. The V and J genes are TRBV25-1 and TRBJ1-1, with 8 positions matching TRBD1. CDR1 MGHDK and CDR2 SYGVNS come from the germline V gene. The CDR3 has 18 residues. With 2 bases clipped from V and 5 bases from J, the junction kept 16 bases outside the gene matches. As DNA, the CDR3 is TGTGCCAGCAGTGAAGAATTGGGCAGGGGGCGCCGAGGTACTGAAGCTTTCTTT. Its translation is CASSEELGRGRRGTEAFF.

J is TRBJ2-1 and V is TRBV27; D is perhaps TRBD2 (6 bases). V was pared by 1 base and J by 4 bases, with 11 bases between. There are 15 residues in the CDR3. Germline CDR1 is MNHEY and CDR2 is SMNVEV (reference sequence). The CDR3 DNA follows: TGTGCCAGCAGTTTATATGGTAGCGGTTACAATGAGCAGTTCTTC. Protein product: CASSLYGSGYNEQFF.

This clonotype has a count of ten or more. The gene calls are TRBV29-1 and TRBJ2-1, with 8 bases fitting TRBD2. The CDR3 length is 13 residues. V was clipped by 8 bases and J by 7 bases; unmatched bases: 10. In germline, CDR1 is SQVTM, CDR2 ANQGSEA. The CDR3 bases are TGCAGCACAACGGGGGGGCTGCAAAATGAGCAGTTCTTC. This codes for CSTTGGLQNEQFF.

This clonotype was observed a handful of times. V usage is TRBV13 and J usage is TRBJ2-5; no firm D call. Germline-derived CDR1 and CDR2 are PRHDT and FYEKMQ (reference sequence). The CDR3 extends over 12 amino acids. Between the trimmed V and J ends, which lost 3 bases and 6 bases, there was a span of 8 bases. The DNA of the CDR3 is TGTGCCAGCAGCTTGAGGTCTCAGACCCAGTACTTC. Its translation is CASSLRSQTQYF.

This clonotype showed up just a few times. V gene TRBV7-2 combines with J gene TRBJ2-7; the D is unclear. Trimming shortened V by 2 bases and J by 1 base, and 15 bases separated the two germline ends. Germline CDR1 and CDR2: SGHTA and FQGNSA. The CDR3 runs 16 residues. The CDR3 nucleotides are TGTGCCAGCAGCTTATCCCGCGGAGCTGGGTCCTACGAGCAGTACTTC. Residues: CASSLSRGAGSYEQYF.

This clonotype has ten or more counts. The J gene is TRBJ2-3, the V gene TRBV6-5; 8 nucleotides agree with TRBD2. V shed 4 bases, J shed 6 bases, and the junction held 6 bases outside the gene matches. Germline-derived CDR1 and CDR2 are MNHEY and SVGAGI. This CDR3 region has 14 residues. The CDR3 spells CASSSGRAVDTQYF. The CDR3 DNA follows: TGTGCCAGCAGTTCCGGGAGGGCCGTCGATACGCAGTATTTT.

This clonotype was seen ten or more times. J is TRBJ1-5 and V is TRBV12-3 or TRBV12-4; the D is unclear. V was cut by 5 bases and J by 6 bases, with 8 bases left in between. This CDR3 is 12 amino acids long. The CDR3, as DNA: TGTGCCAGCAGTCCCCGGAGTCAGCCCCAGCATTTT. Protein sequence: CASSPRSQPQHF.

There are many counts of this clonotype. V is TRBV19 and J is TRBJ2-7; D unresolved. The V end was cut by 1 base, the J end by 3 bases, with 7 bases between. CDR3 size: 13 residues. The germline CDR1 and CDR2 sequences are LNHDA and SQIVND (reference sequence). The CDR3 coding sequence is TGTGCCAGTAGTATAGGAGCGAGCTACGAGCAGTACTTC. Its translation is CASSIGASYEQYF. The full variable domain, rest sourced from reference TRBV19 and TRBJ2-7, is DGGITQSPKYLFRKEGQNVTLSCEQNLNHDAMYWYRQDPGQGLRLIYYSQIVNDFQKGDIAEGYSVSREKKESFPLTVTSAQKNPTAFYLCASSIGASYEQYFGPGTRLTVT.

This clonotype was counted at least ten times. This rearrangement joins TRBV5-1 to TRBJ2-7, with D perhaps TRBD1 or TRBD2 (6 bases each). There are 15 residues in the CDR3. The V and J ends lost 3 bases and 2 bases respectively, with 15 bases between them. Germline CDR1 SGHRS, CDR2 YFSETQ. The CDR3 coding sequence is TGCGCCAGCAGCTACGCTAGGGGGGCCCCCTACGAGCAGTACTTC. Encoded protein: CASSYARGAPYEQYF.

This clonotype was counted only a few times. CDR3 amino acids: CASSLYEGYTF. CDR3 DNA: TGTGCCAGCAGCTTATATGAAGGCTACACCTTC. The V call is TRBV7-9, the J call TRBJ1-2; D call uncertain. Germline CDR1 SEHNR, CDR2 FQNEAQ (reference sequence). Trimming removed 2 bases from V and 8 bases from J, with 6 bases in between. The CDR3 extends over 11 amino acids.

This clonotype was seen repeatedly, ten times or more. The chain has TRBV6-6 and TRBJ2-5; 7 nucleotides agree with TRBD2. Looked up from germline, CDR1 is MNHNY and CDR2 is SVGAGI (reference sequence). The CDR3 is 17 amino acids. The V and J ends lost 4 bases and 2 bases, in that order; junction bases with no gene match: 13. In nucleotides, the CDR3 is TGTGCCAGCAGTTCTCGACGCGGGACTAAGGAACAAGAGACCCAGTACTTC. Residues: CASSSRRGTKEQETQYF.

This clonotype was found a few times. The chain is built from TRBV7-9 and TRBJ2-3; 9 nucleotides match TRBD1. The CDR3 length is 17 residues. CDR1 is SEHNR, CDR2 FQNEAQ, per germline (reference sequence). After removal of 1 base from V and 3 bases from J, the junction contained 8 bases not matched to a gene. The CDR3 sequence: CASSLGVTGGRTDTQYF. CDR3 nucleotides: TGTGCCAGCAGCTTAGGGGTTACAGGGGGCAGGACAGATACGCAGTATTTT.

V gene TRBV3-1 combines with J gene TRBJ1-1; D is ambiguous. The germline gives CDR1 LGHDT, CDR2 YNNKEL (reference sequence). The length of the CDR3 is 14 residues. V was shortened by 1 base and J by 3 bases, with 9 bases between the two germline ends. CDR3 in amino acids: CASSQVARDTEAFF. Here the CDR3 DNA reads TGTGCCAGCAGCCAAGTTGCCCGAGACACTGAAGCTTTCTTT.

In this sample, this clonotype turned up a few times. The chain couples TRBV19 to TRBJ1-5; 8 bases are a match to TRBD1. The CDR3 contains 14 residues. Per the germline V gene, CDR1 is LNHDA and CDR2 is SQIVND (reference sequence). The trim removed 5 bases at V and 4 bases at J, leaving 4 bases unmatched. CDR3 in amino acids: CASSSTGGNQPQHF. In DNA form, the CDR3 reads TGTGCCAGTAGTTCCACAGGGGGAAATCAGCCCCAGCATTTT.

This chain connects TRBV28 to TRBJ1-5; D gene uncertain. This CDR3 is 15 amino acids long. The germline CDR1 and CDR2 sequences are MDHEN and SYDVKM. Trimming took off 4 bases at V and 1 base at J, with 11 bases between the two ends. The CDR3, as DNA: TGTGCCAGCAGTTCCCACTCAAGGAGCAATCAGCCCCAGCATTTT. Protein product: CASSSHSRSNQPQHF.

There are a few counts of this clonotype. The chain joins TRBV7-9 to TRBJ2-5, with D possibly being TRBD2 (6 bases). Germline CDR1 and CDR2: SEHNR and FQNEAQ (reference sequence). The CDR3 is 16 amino acids. With 5 bases removed from V and 3 bases from J, the gap between germline ends came to 19 bases. The chain's CDR3 is CASSPYPDGGEETQYF. In DNA form, the CDR3 reads TGTGCCAGCAGCCCTTATCCCGACGGGGGAGAAGAGACCCAGTACTTC.

This clonotype was found many times. This chain links TRBV20-1 with TRBJ1-6; D is ambiguous. CDR3 length equals 13 residues. Germline lookup yields CDR1 DFQATT and CDR2 SNEGSKA (reference sequence). The CDR3 DNA sequence: TGCAGCGCCGTTGGCTCCTATAATTCACCCCTCCACTTT. Translated, it gives CSAVGSYNSPLHF.